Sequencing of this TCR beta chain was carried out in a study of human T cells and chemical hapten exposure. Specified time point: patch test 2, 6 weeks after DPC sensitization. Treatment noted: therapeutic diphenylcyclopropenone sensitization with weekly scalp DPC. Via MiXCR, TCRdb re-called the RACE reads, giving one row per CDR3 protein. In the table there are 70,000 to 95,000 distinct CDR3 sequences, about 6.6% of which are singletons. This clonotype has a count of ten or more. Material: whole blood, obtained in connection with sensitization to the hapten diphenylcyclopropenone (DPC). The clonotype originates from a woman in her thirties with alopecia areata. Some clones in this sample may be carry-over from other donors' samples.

CDR3 bases: TGCAGCGTTGAGGGAACTTCTATACAAGAGACCCAGTACTTC. Residues: CSVEGTSIQETQYF. This chain links TRBV29-1 with TRBJ2-5; D remains unclear. Between the trimmed V and J ends, which lost 3 bases and 2 bases, there was a span of 13 bases. The CDR3 consists of 14 residues. Per germline, CDR1 SQVTM and CDR2 ANQGSEA.